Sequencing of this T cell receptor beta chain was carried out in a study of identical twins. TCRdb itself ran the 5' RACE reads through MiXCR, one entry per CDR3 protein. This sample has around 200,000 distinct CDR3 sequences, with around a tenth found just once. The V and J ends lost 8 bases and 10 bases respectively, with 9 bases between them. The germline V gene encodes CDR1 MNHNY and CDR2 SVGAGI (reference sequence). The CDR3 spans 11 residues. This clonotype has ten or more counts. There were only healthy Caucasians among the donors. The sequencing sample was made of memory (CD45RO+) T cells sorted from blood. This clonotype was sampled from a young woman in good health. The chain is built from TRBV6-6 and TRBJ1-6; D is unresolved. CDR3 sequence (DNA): TGTGCCAGCGGACCAAACTCACCCCTCCACTTT. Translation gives CASGPNSPLHF.